This TCR beta chain derives from a study of OX40 agonist ivuxolimab in advanced cancers. Study details: A male proportion of around 86% was recorded, with mean age 60 years and range roughly 23 to 79. People who had prior anti-PD-1, anti-PD-L1 or anti-CTLA-4 therapy could take part, and around 43% had some. The study, taken as a whole, reports: Low clonal expansion, among the lowest seen, marked partial responders at 0.1-3.0 mg/kg. Blood T cells, both CD4+ and CD8+, expanded clonally by week 6 at 0.1 to 3.0 mg/kg.

Concerning this clone itself: Antigen unknown.

CDR1 SGHAT and CDR2 FQNNGV come from the germline V gene. This CDR3 contains 13 residues. Trimming took off 3 bases at V and 0 bases at J, with 4 bases between the two ends. Measured with immunoSEQ multiplex PCR; TCRdb has only the in-frame clones, and not every one. The sample records 20,000 or so clones, approximately 83% being singletons. The source was CD4+ or CD8+ T cells sorted from blood, collected in a trial of the OX40 agonist ivuxolimab. V and J are TRBV11-2 and TRBJ2-3, with D hard to call. This receptor was identified in an adult with an advanced solid tumor such as melanoma, head and neck, liver or kidney cancer. CDR3 sequence (DNA): TGTGCCAGCAGCTTCGGTAGCACAGATACGCAGTATTTT. Protein sequence: CASSFGSTDTQYF. The complete variable domain, with remaining parts taken from reference TRBV11-2 and TRBJ2-3, reads EAGVAQSPRYKIIEKRQSVAFWCNPISGHATLYWYQQILGQGPKLLIQFQNNGVVDDSQLPKDRFSAERLKGVDSTLKIQPAKLEDSAVYLCASSFGSTDTQYFGPGTRLTVL.